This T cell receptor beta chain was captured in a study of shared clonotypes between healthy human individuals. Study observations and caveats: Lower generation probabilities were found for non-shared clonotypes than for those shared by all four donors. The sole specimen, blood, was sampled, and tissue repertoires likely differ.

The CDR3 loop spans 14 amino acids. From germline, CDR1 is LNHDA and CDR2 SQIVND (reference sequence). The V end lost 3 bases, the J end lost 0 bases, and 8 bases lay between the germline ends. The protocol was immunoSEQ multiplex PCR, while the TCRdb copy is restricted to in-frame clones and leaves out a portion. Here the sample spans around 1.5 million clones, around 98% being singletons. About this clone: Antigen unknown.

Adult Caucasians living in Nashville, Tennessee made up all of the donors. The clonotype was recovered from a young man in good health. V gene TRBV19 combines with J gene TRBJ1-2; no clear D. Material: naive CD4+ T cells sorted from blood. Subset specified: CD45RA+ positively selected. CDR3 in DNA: TGTGCCAGTAGTATGCGGGGAGCTAACTATGGCTACACCTTC. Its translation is CASSMRGANYGYTF.